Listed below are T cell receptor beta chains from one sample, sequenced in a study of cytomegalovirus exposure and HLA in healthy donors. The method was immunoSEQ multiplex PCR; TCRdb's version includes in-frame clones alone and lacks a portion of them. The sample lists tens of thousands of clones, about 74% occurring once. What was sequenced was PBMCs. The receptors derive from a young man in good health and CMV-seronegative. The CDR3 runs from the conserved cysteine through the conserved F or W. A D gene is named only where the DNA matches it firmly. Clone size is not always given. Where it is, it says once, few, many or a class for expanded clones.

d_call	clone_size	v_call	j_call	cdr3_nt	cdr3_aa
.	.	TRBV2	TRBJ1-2	TGTGCCAGTACCTTTAAGGGAGGGGACTATGGCTACACCTTC	CASTFKGGDYGYTF
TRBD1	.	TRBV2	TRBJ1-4	TGTGCCAGCAACGACAGGGTGGCTAATGAAAAACTGTTTTTT	CASNDRVANEKLFF
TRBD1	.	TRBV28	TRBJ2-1	TGTGCCAGCAGTTCCCCGGGACAGGGAACCTCCTACAATGAGCGGTTCTTC	CASSSPGQGTSYNERFF
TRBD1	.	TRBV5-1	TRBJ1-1	TGCGCCAGCAGCGAGGGGGCTGGGGACACTGAAGCTTTCTTT	CASSEGAGDTEAFF
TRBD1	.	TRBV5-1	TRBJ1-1	TGCGCCAGCAGCTTCGGGACAGCCAACACTGAAGCTTTCTTT	CASSFGTANTEAFF
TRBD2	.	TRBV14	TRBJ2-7	TGTGCCAGCAGCCAAGATCGAGCGGGAGGGTGGGGCGAGCAGTACTTC	CASSQDRAGGWGEQYF
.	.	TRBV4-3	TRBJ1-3	TGCGCCAGCAGCCAAGAGCTCGGCTCTGGAAACACCATATATTTT	CASSQELGSGNTIYF
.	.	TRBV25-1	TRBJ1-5	TGTGCCAGCAGAGACAGGTTTCAGCCCCAGCATTTT	CASRDRFQPQHF
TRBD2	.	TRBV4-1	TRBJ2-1	TGCGCCAGCCGGGGACTAGCGGGAAATGAGCAGTTCTTC	CASRGLAGNEQFF
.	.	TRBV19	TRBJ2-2	TGTGCCAGTAGTATATCTGACACCGGGGAGCTGTTTTTT	CASSISDTGELFF
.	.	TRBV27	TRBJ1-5	TGTGCCAGCAGTTTTTTAGGGGTAGACAATCAGCCCCAGCATTTT	CASSFLGVDNQPQHF
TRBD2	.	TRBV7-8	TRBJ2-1	TGTGCCAGCAGCCCAGCCCGGACTAGCGTAAACAATGAGCAGTTCTTC	CASSPARTSVNNEQFF
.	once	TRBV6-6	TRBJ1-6	TGTGCCACACAGGACTATAATTCACCCCTCCACTTT	CATQDYNSPLHF
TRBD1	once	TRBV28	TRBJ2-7	TGTGCCAGCAGTAGACCGGGACAGGGGGCCTACGAGCAGTACTTC	CASSRPGQGAYEQYF
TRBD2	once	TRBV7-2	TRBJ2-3	TGTGCCAGCAGCTTAGCGCTAGCGGGAGCGTCAGATACGCAGTATTTT	CASSLALAGASDTQYF
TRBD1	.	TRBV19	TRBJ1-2	TGTGCCAGTAGTATAGGTTTCGCGACAGGGGATAACTATGGCTACACCTTC	CASSIGFATGDNYGYTF
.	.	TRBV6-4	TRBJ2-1	TGTGCCAGCAGTGACTCGATGAGGCTAGAAACCAATGAGCAGTTCTTC	CASSDSMRLETNEQFF
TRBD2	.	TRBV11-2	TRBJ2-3	TGTGCCAGCAGCTTAGAAGGCGGGAGTTTCGCAGATACGCAGTATTTT	CASSLEGGSFADTQYF
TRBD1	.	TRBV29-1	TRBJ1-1	TGCAGCGCCGGACAGGGGGCTGAAGCTTTCTTT	CSAGQGAEAFF
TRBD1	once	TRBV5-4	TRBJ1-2	TGTGCCAGCAGCTCGCAGGGGGCCGCTAACTATGGCTACACCTTC	CASSSQGAANYGYTF
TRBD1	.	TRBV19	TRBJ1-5	TGTGCCAGCAGACCCGGACAGGCCTATCAGCCCCAGCATTTT	CASRPGQAYQPQHF
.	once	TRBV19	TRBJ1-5	TGTGCCAGTACGGGAAGGGGGTCCGATAGTCAGCCCCAGCATTTT	CASTGRGSDSQPQHF